This TCR beta chain comes out of a study of vaccination effects on CD4 cells after COVID-19. For this clone: What it binds is not known.

The authors isolated CD4+ T cells after 10 days of culture. Method: immunoSEQ multiplex PCR; TCRdb's copy keeps in-frame clones and lacks some. The sample records about 74,000 clones, roughly four fifths being singletons. CDR1 is LGHDT and CDR2 is YNNKEL in the germline V gene (reference sequence). The V end was cut by 4 bases, the J end by 7 bases, with 19 bases between. The CDR3 is made up of 15 amino acids. The origin of this receptor is a human donor who received a COVID-19 vaccine. The chain has TRBV3-1 (or the pseudogene TRBV3-2) and TRBJ1-2; D not certain. The source was CD4+ T cells from PBMCs cultured without peptide, collected before COVID-19 vaccination. The CDR3 is CASSPRARATGGYTF. CDR3 DNA: TGTGCCAGCAGCCCCCGGGCTAGGGCTACCGGTGGCTACACCTTC.